Below, 15 T cell receptor beta chains from the same sample are listed, as sequenced in a study of T cells in Graves' hyperthyroidism and ophthalmopathy. There were TCR beta CDR3 regions amplified from RNA transcripts. The HTBI primer set was used in a first-round RT-PCR of the TCR CDR3. One entry per CDR3 protein, called by TCRdb with MiXCR from the multiplex PCR reads. This sample has 450,000 to 700,000 distinct CDR3 sequences, with about 43% found just once. The sample comprised peripheral blood or thyroid tissue (not recorded which). The receptors originated from an adult woman with Graves' disease, either hyperthyroidism or ophthalmopathy (not recorded which).

In this sample, this clonotype turned up many times. This sequence joins TRBV7-9 and TRBJ2-7; D is ambiguous. CDR3 length: 15 amino acids. Germline V gene data show CDR1 as SEHNR and CDR2 as FQNEAQ (reference sequence). The V end was cut by 5 bases, the J end by 4 bases, with 18 bases between. The CDR3 DNA follows: TGTGCCAGCAGCCCCCCCCGGACGGTCGGATACGAGCAGTACTTC. It is translated as CASSPPRTVGYEQYF. Based on the CDR3 plus reference TRBV7-9 and TRBJ2-7, the full variable domain is DTGVSQNPRHKITKRGQNVTFRCDPISEHNRLYWYRQTLGQGPEFLTYFQNEAQLEKSRLLSDRFSAERPKGSFSTLEIQRTEQGDSAMYLCASSPPRTVGYEQYFGPGTRLTVT.

Turning to this clonotype: Its ends do not fully match the called genes, so a read error is possible. The chain joins TRBV7-9 to TRBJ1-1; D uncertain. The CDR3 is 10 residues long. Germline loops: CDR1 SEHNR, CDR2 FQNEAQ (reference sequence). The CDR3 region is CASSQSRWSF. The CDR3 bases are TGTGCCAGCAGCCAATCCCGGTGGAGTTTT.

The rearrangement uses TRBV7-8 and TRBJ2-3; D uncertain. Trimming took 0 bases from V and 0 from J, leaving 10 bases between them. Germline V lookup: CDR1 SGHVS, CDR2 FQNEAQ. The CDR3 covers 16 residues. The CDR3 sequence: CASSLAYQYSTDTQYF. CDR3 sequence (DNA): TGTGCCAGCAGCTTAGCCTACCAGTACAGCACAGATACGCAGTATTTT. Supplemented by reference TRBV7-8 and TRBJ2-3, the full variable domain reads GAGVSQSPRYKVAKRGQDVALRCDPISGHVSLFWYQQALGQGPEFLTYFQNEAQLDKSGLPSDRFFAERPEGSVSTLKIQRTQQEDSAVYLCASSLAYQYSTDTQYFGPGTRLTVL.

The chain has TRBV7-9 and TRBJ1-2; maybe TRBD1 (6 bases). The V end was cut by 5 bases, the J end by 8 bases, with 18 bases between. The CDR3 is made up of 14 amino acids. In germline, CDR1 is SEHNR, CDR2 FQNEAQ (reference sequence). The CDR3 spells CASSPLGGMRGYTF. The CDR3 DNA reads as TGTGCCAGCAGCCCCCTAGGGGGGATGAGGGGCTACACCTTC.

This chain links TRBV27 with TRBJ1-1; 7 nucleotides line up with TRBD1. This CDR3 region has 13 residues. Losses at the gene ends were 8 bases for V and 11 bases for J; bases not matched to a gene: 14. Germline values: CDR1 MNHEY, CDR2 SMNVEV (reference sequence). CDR3 in amino acids: CASGQVSLTGAFF. In nucleotides, the CDR3 is TGTGCCAGCGGACAGGTCTCTCTAACGGGGGCTTTCTTT.

This clonotype was seen at least ten times. CDR3 DNA: TGTGCCAGCAGCCCCCCGGGGAGCACCGGGGAGCTGTTTTTT. Translating gives CASSPPGSTGELFF. This chain links TRBV7-3 with TRBJ2-2; the D gene is possibly TRBD2 (5 bases). Trimming took off 5 bases at V and 4 bases at J, with 11 bases between the two ends. The length of the CDR3 is 14 residues. Germline V gene sequence: CDR1 SGHTA, CDR2 FQGTGA.

J is TRBJ2-5 and V is TRBV9, with 11 bases lining up with TRBD2. The V gene's germline CDR1 is SGDLS and CDR2 YYNGEE. The CDR3 has 15 amino acids. V gave up 5 bases and J gave up 4 bases; unmatched junction bases: 7. This CDR3 reads CASSGPLAGVETQYF. CDR3 sequence (DNA): TGTGCCAGCAGTGGACCACTAGCGGGAGTAGAGACCCAGTACTTC.

V gene TRBV2 combines with J gene TRBJ1-5; tentative D call: TRBD1 (6 bases). The V gene's germline CDR1 is SNHLY and CDR2 FYNNEI. CDR3 length: 14 residues. Trimming removed 0 bases at V and 9 bases at J, with 12 bases between. This chain's CDR3 is CASSEASKGGPQHF. The CDR3 nucleotides read TGTGCCAGCAGTGAAGCTAGCAAAGGGGGGCCCCAGCATTTT.

This chain joins TRBV20-1 and TRBJ2-5, with TRBD2 identical over 7 bases. Germline CDR1 reads DFQATT; CDR2 reads SNEGSKA (reference sequence). V gave up 0 bases and J gave up 0 bases; unmatched junction bases: 4. The CDR3 is made up of 15 amino acids. Here the CDR3 DNA reads TGCAGTGCTAGAGATTTTGGGGGGGACCAAGAGACCCAGTACTTC. This gives the protein CSARDFGGDQETQYF.

This CDR3 reads CSVRGRFNEKLFF. The DNA of the CDR3 is TGCAGCGTTCGAGGCAGATTTAATGAAAAACTGTTTTTT. The J gene is TRBJ1-4, the V gene TRBV29-1, with D unresolved. Germline CDR1 reads SQVTM; CDR2 reads ANQGSEA. V dropped 5 bases and J dropped 4 bases, with 11 bases sitting between them. The CDR3 sequence is 13 residues long.

This rearrangement joins TRBV20-1 to TRBJ1-1, with D possibly being TRBD1 (5 bases). The V and J ends lost 3 bases and 1 base respectively, with 15 bases between them. CDR1 and CDR2 from the germline V gene are DFQATT and SNEGSKA (reference sequence). The CDR3 is made up of 15 amino acids. Here the CDR3 DNA reads TGCAGTGCTAGTAAGGCCGGGACGGGGAACACTGAAGCTTTCTTT. This translates into CSASKAGTGNTEAFF.

The rearrangement uses TRBV11-2 and TRBJ2-2; a weak D match, TRBD1 (6 bases). Per the germline V gene, CDR1 is SGHAT and CDR2 is FQNNGV. Trimming stripped 3 bases from V and 5 bases from J, with 16 bases between. This CDR3 contains 16 residues. The CDR3 spells CASSFSDRQATGELFF. CDR3 DNA: TGTGCCAGCAGCTTTTCGGACAGACAGGCAACCGGGGAGCTGTTTTTT.

The J gene is TRBJ1-5, the V gene TRBV2; D call uncertain. V was trimmed by 3 bases and J by 6 bases, leaving 18 bases between them. The CDR3 is 16 residues long. Germline assignment: CDR1 SNHLY and CDR2 FYNNEI. CDR3 amino acids: CASSDWWSTDVQPQHF. The CDR3 nucleotides are TGTGCCAGCAGTGATTGGTGGTCTACGGACGTTCAGCCCCAGCATTTT.

The chain combines TRBV24-1 with TRBJ1-2, with D unresolved. Trimming pared 2 bases from V and 3 bases from J, leaving 9 bases between. CDR3 length: 14 amino acids. The germline V gene has CDR1 KGHDR and CDR2 SFDVKD. CDR3 residues: CATSDSGWDYGYTF. The CDR3 DNA reads as TGTGCCACCAGTGATTCCGGCTGGGACTATGGCTACACCTTC.

This chain links TRBV5-1 with TRBJ1-3, with D tentatively TRBD1 (5 bases). The CDR3 length is 17 residues. Germline lookup yields CDR1 SGHRS and CDR2 YFSETQ. V was shortened by 0 bases and J by 0 bases, with 13 bases between the two germline ends. CDR3 amino acids: CASSLAGTAVSGNTIYF. CDR3 nucleotide sequence: TGCGCCAGCAGCTTGGCCGGGACTGCCGTCTCTGGAAACACCATATATTTT.